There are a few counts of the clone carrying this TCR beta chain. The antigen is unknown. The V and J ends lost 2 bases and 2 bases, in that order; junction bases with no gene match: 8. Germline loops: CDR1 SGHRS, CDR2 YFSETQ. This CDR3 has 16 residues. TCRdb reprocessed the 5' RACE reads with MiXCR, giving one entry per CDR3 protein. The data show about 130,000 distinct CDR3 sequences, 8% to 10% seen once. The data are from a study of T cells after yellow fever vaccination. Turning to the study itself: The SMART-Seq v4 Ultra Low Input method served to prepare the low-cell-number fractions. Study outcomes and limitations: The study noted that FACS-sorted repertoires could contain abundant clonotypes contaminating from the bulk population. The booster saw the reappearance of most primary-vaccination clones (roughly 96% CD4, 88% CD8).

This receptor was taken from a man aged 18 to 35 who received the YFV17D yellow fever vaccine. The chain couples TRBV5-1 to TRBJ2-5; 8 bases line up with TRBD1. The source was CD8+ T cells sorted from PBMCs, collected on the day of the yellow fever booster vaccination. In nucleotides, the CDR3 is TGCGCCAGCAGCTTCGGACAGGGCAGAATTCAAGAGACCCAGTACTTC. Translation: CASSFGQGRIQETQYF.